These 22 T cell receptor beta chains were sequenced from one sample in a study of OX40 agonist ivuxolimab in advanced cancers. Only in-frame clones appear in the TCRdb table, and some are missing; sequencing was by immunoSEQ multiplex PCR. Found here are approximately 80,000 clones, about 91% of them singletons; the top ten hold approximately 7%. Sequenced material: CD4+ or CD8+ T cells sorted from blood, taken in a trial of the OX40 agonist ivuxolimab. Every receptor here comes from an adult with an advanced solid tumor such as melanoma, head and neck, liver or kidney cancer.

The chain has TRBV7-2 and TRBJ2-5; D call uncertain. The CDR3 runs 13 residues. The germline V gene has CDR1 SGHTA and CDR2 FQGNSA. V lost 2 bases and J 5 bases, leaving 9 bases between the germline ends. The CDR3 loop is CASSLFALETQYF. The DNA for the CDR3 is TGTGCCAGCAGCTTATTCGCTCTCGAGACCCAGTACTTC.

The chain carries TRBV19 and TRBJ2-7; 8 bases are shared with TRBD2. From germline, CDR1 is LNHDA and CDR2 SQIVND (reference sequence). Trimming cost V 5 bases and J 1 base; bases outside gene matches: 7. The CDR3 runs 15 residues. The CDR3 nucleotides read TGTGCCAGTAGTGTAATAGCGGGACCGTCCTACGAGCAGTACTTC. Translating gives CASSVIAGPSYEQYF.

The CDR3 sequence: CASSESENTEAFF. The CDR3 bases are TGTGCCAGCAGTGAATCCGAGAACACTGAAGCTTTCTTT. V is TRBV2 and J is TRBJ1-1; D remains ambiguous. The germline CDR1 and CDR2 sequences are SNHLY and FYNNEI. This CDR3 comprises 13 residues. The V end was cut by 2 bases, the J end by 1 base, with 5 bases between.

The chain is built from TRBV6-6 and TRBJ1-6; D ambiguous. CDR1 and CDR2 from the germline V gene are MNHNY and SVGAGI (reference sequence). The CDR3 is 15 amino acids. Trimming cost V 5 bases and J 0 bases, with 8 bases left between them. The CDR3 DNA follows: TGTGCCAGCAGTCCAGTGAGCTCCTATAATTCACCCCTCCACTTT. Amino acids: CASSPVSSYNSPLHF.

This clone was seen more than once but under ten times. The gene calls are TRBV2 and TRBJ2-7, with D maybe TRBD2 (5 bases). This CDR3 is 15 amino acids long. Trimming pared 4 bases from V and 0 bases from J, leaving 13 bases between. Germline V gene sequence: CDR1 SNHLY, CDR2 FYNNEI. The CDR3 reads CASSGGRQSSYEQYF. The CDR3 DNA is TGTGCCAGCAGTGGAGGGCGGCAGAGCTCCTACGAGCAGTACTTC.

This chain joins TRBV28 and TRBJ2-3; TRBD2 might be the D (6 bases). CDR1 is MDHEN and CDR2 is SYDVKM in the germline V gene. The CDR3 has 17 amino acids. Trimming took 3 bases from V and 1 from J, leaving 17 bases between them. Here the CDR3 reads CASSFFPGRTGTDTQYF. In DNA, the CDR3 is TGTGCCAGCAGTTTTTTCCCCGGGAGAACTGGCACAGATACGCAGTATTTT. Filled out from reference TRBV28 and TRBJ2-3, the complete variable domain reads DVKVTQSSRYLVKRTGEKVFLECVQDMDHENMFWYRQDPGLGLRLIYFSYDVKMKEKGDIPEGYSVSREKKERFSLILESASTNQTSMYLCASSFFPGRTGTDTQYFGPGTRLTVL.

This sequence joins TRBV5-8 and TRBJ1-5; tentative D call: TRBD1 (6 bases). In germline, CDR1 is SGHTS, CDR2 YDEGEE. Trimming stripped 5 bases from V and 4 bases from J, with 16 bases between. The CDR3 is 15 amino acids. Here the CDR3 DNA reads TGTGCCAGCAGTCGGGGGGACAACTCAAATCAGCCCCAGCATTTT. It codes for CASSRGDNSNQPQHF.

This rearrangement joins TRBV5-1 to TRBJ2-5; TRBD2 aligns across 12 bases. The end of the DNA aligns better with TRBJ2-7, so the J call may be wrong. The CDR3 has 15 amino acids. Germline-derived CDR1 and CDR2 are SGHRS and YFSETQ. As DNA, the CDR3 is TGCGCCAGCAGCTTGGAGGCTAGCGGGAGGGACGAGCAGTACTTC. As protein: CASSLEASGRDEQYF.

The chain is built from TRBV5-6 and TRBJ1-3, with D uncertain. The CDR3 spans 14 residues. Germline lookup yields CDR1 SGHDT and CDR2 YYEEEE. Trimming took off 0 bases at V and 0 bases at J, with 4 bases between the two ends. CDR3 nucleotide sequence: TGTGCCAGCAGCTTGGGGTTCTCTGGAAACACCATATATTTT. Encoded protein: CASSLGFSGNTIYF.

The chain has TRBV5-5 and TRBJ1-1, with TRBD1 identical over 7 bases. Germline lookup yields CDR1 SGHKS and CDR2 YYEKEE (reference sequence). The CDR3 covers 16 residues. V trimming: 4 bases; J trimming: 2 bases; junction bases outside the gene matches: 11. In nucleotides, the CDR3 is TGTGCCAGCAGCCCATTCGAGGGGGCGGTAAACACTGAAGCTTTCTTT. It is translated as CASSPFEGAVNTEAFF.

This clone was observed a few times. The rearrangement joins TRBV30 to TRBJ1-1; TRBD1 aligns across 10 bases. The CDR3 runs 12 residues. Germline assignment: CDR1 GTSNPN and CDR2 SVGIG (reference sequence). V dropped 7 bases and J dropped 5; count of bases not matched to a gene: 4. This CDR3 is CAYGQGGTEAFF. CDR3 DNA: TGTGCCTACGGACAGGGGGGAACTGAAGCTTTCTTT.

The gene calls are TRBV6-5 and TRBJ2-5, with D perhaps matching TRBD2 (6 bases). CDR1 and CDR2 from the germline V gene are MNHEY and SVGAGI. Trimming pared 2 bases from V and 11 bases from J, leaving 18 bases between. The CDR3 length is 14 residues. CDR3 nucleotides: TGTGCCAGCAGTTACGCGGGGTCCGTGGGTGAGCAGTACTTC. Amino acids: CASSYAGSVGEQYF.

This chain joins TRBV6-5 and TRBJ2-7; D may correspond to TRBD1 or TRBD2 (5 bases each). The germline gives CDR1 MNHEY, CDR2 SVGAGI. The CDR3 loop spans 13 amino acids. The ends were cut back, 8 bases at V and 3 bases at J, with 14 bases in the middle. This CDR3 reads CASGETDRYEQYF. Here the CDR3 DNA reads TGTGCCAGCGGGGAGACAGATCGCTACGAGCAGTACTTC.

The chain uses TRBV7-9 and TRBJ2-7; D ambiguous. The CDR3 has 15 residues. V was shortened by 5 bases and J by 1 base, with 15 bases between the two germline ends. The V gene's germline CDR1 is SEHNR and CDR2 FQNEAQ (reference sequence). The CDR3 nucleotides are TGTGCCAGCAGCCCTATGGATCCCCGATCCTACGAGCAGTACTTC. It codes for CASSPMDPRSYEQYF.

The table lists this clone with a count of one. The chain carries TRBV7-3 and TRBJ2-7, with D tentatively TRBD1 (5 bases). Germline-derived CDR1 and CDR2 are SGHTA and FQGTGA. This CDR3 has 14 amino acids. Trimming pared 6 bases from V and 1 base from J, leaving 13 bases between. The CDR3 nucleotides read TGTGCCAGCAGAGGGGCGGACCTATCCTACGAGCAGTACTTC. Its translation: CASRGADLSYEQYF. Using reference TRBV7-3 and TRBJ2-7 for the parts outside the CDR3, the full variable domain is GAGVSQTPSNKVTEKGKYVELRCDPISGHTALYWYRQSLGQGPEFLIYFQGTGAADDSGLPNDRFFAVRPEGSVSTLKIQRTERGDSAVYLCASRGADLSYEQYFGPGTRLTVT.

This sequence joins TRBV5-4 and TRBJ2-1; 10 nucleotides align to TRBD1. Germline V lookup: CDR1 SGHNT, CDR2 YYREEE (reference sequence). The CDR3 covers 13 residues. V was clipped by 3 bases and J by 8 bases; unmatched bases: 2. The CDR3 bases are TGTGCCAGCAGCTGGGACAGGGGCGATGAGCAGTTCTTC. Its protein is CASSWDRGDEQFF.

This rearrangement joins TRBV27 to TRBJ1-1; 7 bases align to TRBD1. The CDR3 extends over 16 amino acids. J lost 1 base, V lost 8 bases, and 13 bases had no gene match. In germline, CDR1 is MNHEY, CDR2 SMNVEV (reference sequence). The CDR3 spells CASPPERGQGNTEAFF. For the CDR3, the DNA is TGTGCCAGCCCCCCGGAGAGGGGGCAGGGGAACACTGAAGCTTTCTTT.

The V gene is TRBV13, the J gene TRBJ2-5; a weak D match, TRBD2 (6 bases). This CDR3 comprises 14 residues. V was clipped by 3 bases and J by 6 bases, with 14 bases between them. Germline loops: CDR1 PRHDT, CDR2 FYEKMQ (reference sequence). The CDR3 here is CASSFIAGGKTQYF. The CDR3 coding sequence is TGTGCCAGCAGCTTTATCGCCGGGGGAAAGACCCAGTACTTC. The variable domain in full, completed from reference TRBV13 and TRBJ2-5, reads AAGVIQSPRHLIKEKRETATLKCYPIPRHDTVYWYQQGPGQDPQFLISFYEKMQSDKGSIPDRFSAQQFSDYHSELNMSSLELGDSALYFCASSFIAGGKTQYFGPGTRLLVL.

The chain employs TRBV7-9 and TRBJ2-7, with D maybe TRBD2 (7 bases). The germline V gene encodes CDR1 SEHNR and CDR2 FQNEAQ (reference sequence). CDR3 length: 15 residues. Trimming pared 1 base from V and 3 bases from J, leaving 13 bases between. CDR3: CASSLEGGPNYEQYF. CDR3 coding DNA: TGTGCCAGCAGCTTAGAGGGGGGGCCCAACTACGAGCAGTACTTC.

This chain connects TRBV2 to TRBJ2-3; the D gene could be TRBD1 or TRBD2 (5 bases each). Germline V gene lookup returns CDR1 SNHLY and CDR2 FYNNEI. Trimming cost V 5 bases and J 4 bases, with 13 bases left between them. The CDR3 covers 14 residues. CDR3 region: CASSLLLGADTQYF. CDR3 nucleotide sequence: TGTGCCAGCAGTCTACTGCTGGGGGCAGATACGCAGTATTTT.

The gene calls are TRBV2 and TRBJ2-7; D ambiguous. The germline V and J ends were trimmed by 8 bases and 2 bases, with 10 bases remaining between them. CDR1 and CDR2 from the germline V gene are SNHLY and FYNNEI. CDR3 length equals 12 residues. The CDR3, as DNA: TGTGCCAGCGTGGTGGGGACCTACGAGCAGTACTTC. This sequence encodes CASVVGTYEQYF.

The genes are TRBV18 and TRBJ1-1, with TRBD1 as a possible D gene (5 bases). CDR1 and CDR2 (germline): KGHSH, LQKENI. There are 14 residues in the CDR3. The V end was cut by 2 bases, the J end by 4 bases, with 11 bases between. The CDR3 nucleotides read TGTGCCAGCTCACCAGGGGGAAGGGGCACTGAAGCTTTCTTT. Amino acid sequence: CASSPGGRGTEAFF.